This T cell receptor (beta chain) was obtained from a study of T-cell reconstitution after alpha-beta-depleted transplantation in children. It was with unique molecular identifiers that the TCRbeta library was prepared. TCRdb called the PCR reads again in MiXCR, with one record for every CDR3 protein. The sample contains over 150,000 distinct CDR3 sequences, more than 14% of which appear only once. Many counts were recorded for this clonotype. This CDR3 spans 15 amino acids. Per the germline V gene, CDR1 is MDHEN and CDR2 is SYDVKM. Trimming shortened V by 2 bases and J by 0 bases, and 5 bases separated the two germline ends.

The sequence came from a human donor who donated a stem cell graft to a child with acute lymphoblastic leukemia. The chain has TRBV28 and TRBJ2-6; D is uncertain. The source material was PBMCs from the stem cell graft donor, sampled from the stem cell graft. The CDR3 region has the DNA TGTGCCAGCAGTTTAATCGGCTCTGGGGCCAACGTCCTGACTTTC. It yields the protein CASSLIGSGANVLTF.